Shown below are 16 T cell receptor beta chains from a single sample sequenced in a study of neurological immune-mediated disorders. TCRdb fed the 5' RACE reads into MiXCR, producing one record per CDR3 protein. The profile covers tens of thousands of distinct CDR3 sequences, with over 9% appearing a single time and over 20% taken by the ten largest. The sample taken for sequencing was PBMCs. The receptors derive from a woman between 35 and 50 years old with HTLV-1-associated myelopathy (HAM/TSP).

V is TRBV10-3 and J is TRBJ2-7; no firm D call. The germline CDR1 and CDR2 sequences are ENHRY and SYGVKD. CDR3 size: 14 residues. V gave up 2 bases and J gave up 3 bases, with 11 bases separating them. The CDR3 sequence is CAISENRADYEQYF. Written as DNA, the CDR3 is TGTGCCATCAGTGAGAATCGGGCAGACTACGAGCAGTACTTC.

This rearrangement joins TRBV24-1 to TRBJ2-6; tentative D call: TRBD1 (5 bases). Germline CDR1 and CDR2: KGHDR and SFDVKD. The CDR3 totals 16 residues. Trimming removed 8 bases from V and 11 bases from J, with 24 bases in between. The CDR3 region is CATTSTQGSGAYVLTF. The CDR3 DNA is TGTGCCACCACCTCTACCCAGGGATCTGGGGCATACGTCCTGACTTTC.

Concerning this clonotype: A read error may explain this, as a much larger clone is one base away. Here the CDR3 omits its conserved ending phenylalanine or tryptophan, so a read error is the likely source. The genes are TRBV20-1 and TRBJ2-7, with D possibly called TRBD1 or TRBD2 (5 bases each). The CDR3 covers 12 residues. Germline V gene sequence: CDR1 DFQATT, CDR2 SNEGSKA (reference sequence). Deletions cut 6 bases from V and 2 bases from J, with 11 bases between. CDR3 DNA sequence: TGCAGTGCCCCGGGGCCTGCCTACGAGCAGTACATC. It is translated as CSAPGPAYEQYI.

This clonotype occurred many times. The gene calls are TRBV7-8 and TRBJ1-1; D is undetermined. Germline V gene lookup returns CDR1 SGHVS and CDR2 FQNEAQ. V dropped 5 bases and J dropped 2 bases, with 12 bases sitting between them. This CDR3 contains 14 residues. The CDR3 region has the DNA TGTGCCAGCAGCCTCCGATGGGGTAACACTGAAGCTTTCTTT. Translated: CASSLRWGNTEAFF.

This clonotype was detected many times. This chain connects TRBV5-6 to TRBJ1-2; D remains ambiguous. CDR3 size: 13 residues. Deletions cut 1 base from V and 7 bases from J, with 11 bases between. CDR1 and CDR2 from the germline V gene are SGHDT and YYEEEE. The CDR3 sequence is CASSLTVRAGYTF. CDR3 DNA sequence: TGTGCCAGCAGCTTGACAGTCCGAGCTGGCTACACCTTC.

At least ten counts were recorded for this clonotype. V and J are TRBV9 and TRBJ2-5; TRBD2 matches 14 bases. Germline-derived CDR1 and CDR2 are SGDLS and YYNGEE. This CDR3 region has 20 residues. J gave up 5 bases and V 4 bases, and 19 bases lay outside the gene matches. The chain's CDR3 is CASSPGLGLAGGRSAETQYF. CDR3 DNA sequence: TGTGCCAGCAGCCCGGGTTTAGGACTAGCGGGGGGCCGGAGCGCGGAGACCCAGTACTTC.

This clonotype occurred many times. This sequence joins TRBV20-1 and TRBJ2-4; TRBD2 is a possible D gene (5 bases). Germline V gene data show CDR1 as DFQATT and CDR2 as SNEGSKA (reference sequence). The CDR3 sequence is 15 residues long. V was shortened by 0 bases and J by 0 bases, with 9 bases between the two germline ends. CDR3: CSARDLSGAKNIQYF. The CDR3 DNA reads TGCAGTGCTAGAGATCTGAGCGGAGCCAAAAACATTCAGTACTTC.

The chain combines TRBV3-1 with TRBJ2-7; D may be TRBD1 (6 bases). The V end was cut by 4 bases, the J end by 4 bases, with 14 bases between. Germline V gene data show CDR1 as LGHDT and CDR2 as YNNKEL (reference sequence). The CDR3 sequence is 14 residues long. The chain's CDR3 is CASSPRDMGYEQYF. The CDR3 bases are TGTGCCAGCAGCCCCCGGGACATGGGGTACGAGCAGTACTTC.

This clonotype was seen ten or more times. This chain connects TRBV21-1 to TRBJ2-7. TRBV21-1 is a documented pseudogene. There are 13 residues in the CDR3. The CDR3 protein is CASSKVTDYEQYF. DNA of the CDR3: TGTGCCAGCAGCAAAGTTACGGACTACGAGCAGTACTTC.

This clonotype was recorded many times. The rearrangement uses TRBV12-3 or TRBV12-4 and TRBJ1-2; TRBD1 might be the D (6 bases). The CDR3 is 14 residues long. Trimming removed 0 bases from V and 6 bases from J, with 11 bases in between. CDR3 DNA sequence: TGTGCCAGCAGTTTAGCCCAGGGGACGAATGGCTACACCTTC. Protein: CASSLAQGTNGYTF.

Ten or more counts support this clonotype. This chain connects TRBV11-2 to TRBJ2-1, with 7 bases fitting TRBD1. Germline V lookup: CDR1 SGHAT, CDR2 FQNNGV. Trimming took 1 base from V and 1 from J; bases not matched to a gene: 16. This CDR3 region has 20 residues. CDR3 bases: TGTGCCAGCAGCTTAGGGGGGAAATATACGACAGGGATTTCCTACAATGAGCAGTTCTTC. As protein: CASSLGGKYTTGISYNEQFF. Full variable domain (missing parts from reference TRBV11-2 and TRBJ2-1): EAGVAQSPRYKIIEKRQSVAFWCNPISGHATLYWYQQILGQGPKLLIQFQNNGVVDDSQLPKDRFSAERLKGVDSTLKIQPAKLEDSAVYLCASSLGGKYTTGISYNEQFFGPGTRLTVL.

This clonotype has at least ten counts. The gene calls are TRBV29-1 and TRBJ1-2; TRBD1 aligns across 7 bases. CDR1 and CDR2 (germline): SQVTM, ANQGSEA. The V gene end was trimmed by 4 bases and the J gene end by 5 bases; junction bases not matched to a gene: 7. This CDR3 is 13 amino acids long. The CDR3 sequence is CSVGGSTGYGYTF. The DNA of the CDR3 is TGCAGCGTTGGGGGGTCGACAGGGTATGGCTACACCTTC.

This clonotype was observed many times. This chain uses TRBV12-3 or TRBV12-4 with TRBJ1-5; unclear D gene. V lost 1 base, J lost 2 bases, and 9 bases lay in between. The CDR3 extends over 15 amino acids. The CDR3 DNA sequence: TGTGCCAGCAGTTTAGGTATTGGGGGCAATCAGCCCCAGCATTTT. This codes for CASSLGIGGNQPQHF.

The CDR3 DNA reads TGTGCCAGCAGCCCCAGGGTAGCGGGGGTGGCAGATACGCAGTATTTT. It specifies CASSPRVAGVADTQYF. The chain is built from TRBV7-9 and TRBJ2-3; 9 bases map to TRBD2. V lost 5 bases and J lost 4; bases outside the gene matches: 10. The germline gives CDR1 SEHNR, CDR2 FQNEAQ (reference sequence). This CDR3 has 16 residues.

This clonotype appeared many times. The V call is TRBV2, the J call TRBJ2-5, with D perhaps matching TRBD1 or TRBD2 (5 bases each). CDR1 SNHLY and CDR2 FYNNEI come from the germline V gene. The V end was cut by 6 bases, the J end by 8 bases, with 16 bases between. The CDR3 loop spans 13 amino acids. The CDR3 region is CASSPDGGDTQYF. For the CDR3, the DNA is TGTGCCAGCAGCCCCGATGGGGGAGATACCCAGTACTTC. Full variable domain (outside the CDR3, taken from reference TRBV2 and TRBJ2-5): EPEVTQTPSHQVTQMGQEVILRCVPISNHLYFYWYRQILGQKVEFLVSFYNNEISEKSEIFDDQFSVERPDGSNFTLKIRSTKLEDSAMYFCASSPDGGDTQYFGPGTRLLVL.

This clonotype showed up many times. The CDR3 loop is CAPPPKGGHNYGYTF. CDR3 nucleotide sequence: TGTGCCCCCCCCCCCAAGGGGGGCCATAACTATGGCTACACCTTC. The V and J genes are TRBV6-4 and TRBJ1-2; possibly TRBD1 for D (6 bases). Trimming cost V 11 bases and J 1 base, with 20 bases left between them. The CDR3 consists of 15 residues. The V gene's germline CDR1 is MRHNA and CDR2 SNTAGT.